A single sample is the source of the 5 T cell receptor beta chains below, sequenced in a study of T cells in Graves' hyperthyroidism and ophthalmopathy. What was amplified from RNA transcripts were TCR beta CDR3 regions. When the TCR CDR3 underwent first-round RT-PCR, the HTBI primer set was used. TCRdb fed the multiplex PCR reads into MiXCR, producing one record per CDR3 protein. The sample contains approximately 610,000 distinct CDR3 sequences, approximately 14% of which appear only once. Source material: blood. Every receptor here comes from a middle-aged woman with Graves' ophthalmopathy.

The chain couples TRBV2 to TRBJ2-7; 13 bases align to TRBD2. Germline CDR1 reads SNHLY; CDR2 reads FYNNEI. The CDR3 spans 14 residues. The junction had 7 bases not matched to a gene; V was cut back by 5 bases and J by 9 bases. CDR3 bases: TGTGCCAGCAGTTTCACTAGCGGGAGGGAGGTGCAGTACTTC. Encoded protein: CASSFTSGREVQYF.

At least ten counts were recorded for this clonotype. The chain couples TRBV6-2 or TRBV6-3 to TRBJ2-7, with D possibly TRBD2 on 5 matching bases. CDR1 MNHEY and CDR2 SVGEGT come from the germline V gene. This CDR3 contains 15 residues. V was clipped by 3 bases and J by 2 bases, with 14 bases between them. The CDR3 sequence is CASSYNTGIPYEQYF. The CDR3 DNA follows: TGTGCCAGCAGTTATAACACCGGGATCCCCTACGAGCAGTACTTC.

In its sample, this clonotype was seen many times. The chain recombines TRBV6-1 with TRBJ2-1; D uncertain. The germline V and J ends were trimmed by 4 bases and 9 bases, with 19 bases remaining between them. Germline V gene lookup returns CDR1 MNHNS and CDR2 SASEGT. The CDR3 is made up of 15 amino acids. In nucleotides, the CDR3 is TGTGCCAGCAGTGGCGGTGCGGCCTTACGCAGTGAGCAGTTCTTC. Translating it yields CASSGGAALRSEQFF.

This clonotype turned up a few times. The chain is built from TRBV12-3 or TRBV12-4 and TRBJ1-4; weak D call: TRBD1 (5 bases). The CDR3 consists of 13 residues. Trimming removed 4 bases at V and 10 bases at J, with 13 bases between. This CDR3 reads CASSYRDEGKLFF. CDR3 in DNA: TGTGCCAGCAGTTACCGGGACGAAGGAAAACTGTTTTTT.

This clonotype has only a few counts. The chain is built from TRBV13 and TRBJ2-2; possible D gene TRBD2, 6 bases. CDR1 is PRHDT, CDR2 FYEKMQ, per germline (reference sequence). This CDR3 region has 17 residues. V was trimmed by 3 bases and J by 4 bases, leaving 18 bases between them. The CDR3 region has the DNA TGTGCCAGCAGCTTTAGGCCGCTGGGAGGTGGCACCGGGGAGCTGTTTTTT. Amino acid sequence: CASSFRPLGGGTGELFF.